Presented here are 13 T cell receptor beta chains from one specimen sequenced in a study of shared clonotypes between healthy human individuals. Method: immunoSEQ multiplex PCR; TCRdb's copy keeps in-frame clones and lacks some. This table holds around 1,900,000 clones, around 93% found once. Terminally differentiated effector memory CD45RA+ cells were excluded from the naive CD8 cells, which were CD45RO-negative and positively selected for CCR7. Sample: naive CD8+ T cells from PBMCs. These TCRs come from a man between 18 and 29 years old in good health. Some clones in this sample may be carry-over from other donors' samples.

The table lists this clone with a few counts. The DNA of the CDR3 is TGTGCCAGCTCAACCCGGGACAGGAACACTGAAGCTTTCTTT. Its translation is CASSTRDRNTEAFF. This chain connects TRBV18 to TRBJ1-1, with TRBD1 matching 7 bases. In germline, CDR1 is KGHSH, CDR2 LQKENI. The CDR3 is made up of 14 amino acids. J was trimmed by 1 base and V by 5 bases; bases with no gene match: 4.

About this clone itself: The junction departs from the called germline gene at one end, perhaps through a read error. The J gene is TRBJ2-2, the V gene TRBV28; the D call may be TRBD1 or TRBD2 (5 bases each). Germline V gives CDR1 MDHEN, CDR2 SYDVKM. The CDR3 is 16 amino acids. Written as DNA, the CDR3 is TGTGCCAGCAATTTATTGGGGCTGCGGGACACCGGGGAGCTGTTTTTT. It yields the protein CASNLLGLRDTGELFF.

V gene TRBV2 combines with J gene TRBJ2-7; possible D gene TRBD2, 5 bases. The CDR3 loop spans 12 amino acids. Germline-derived CDR1 and CDR2 are SNHLY and FYNNEI. Between the trimmed V and J ends, which lost 11 bases and 3 bases, there was a span of 14 bases. As DNA, the CDR3 is TGTGCCGCCGAGGGCGGTCGCTACGAGCAGTACTTC. Its translation: CAAEGGRYEQYF.

V gene TRBV6-1 combines with J gene TRBJ2-7; D could derive from TRBD1 or TRBD2 (5 bases each). Looked up from germline, CDR1 is MNHNS and CDR2 is SASEGT. V lost 4 bases to trimming and J lost 6 bases, with 19 bases between them. The CDR3 length is 15 residues. The CDR3 nucleotides are TGTGCCAGCAGTGTCCTACGGGACCTGATAGGCGAGCAGTACTTC. Residues: CASSVLRDLIGEQYF.

This sequence joins TRBV7-6 and TRBJ2-3, with D perhaps matching TRBD2 (5 bases). This CDR3 has 14 residues. The V and J ends lost 6 bases and 1 base respectively, with 11 bases between them. In germline, CDR1 is SGHVS, CDR2 FNYEAQ. The CDR3 sequence: CASSWMRGTDTQYF. The CDR3 DNA sequence: TGTGCCAGCAGTTGGATGCGGGGCACAGATACGCAGTATTTT.

J is TRBJ2-3 and V is TRBV4-3, with TRBD1 as a possible D gene (6 bases). Germline values: CDR1 LGHNA, CDR2 YSLEER. The length of the CDR3 is 17 residues. The ends were cut back, 0 bases at V and 2 bases at J, with 15 bases in the middle. As DNA, the CDR3 is TGCGCCAGCAGCCAAGATCTGGCCAGGGGATCCACAGATACGCAGTATTTT. Encoded protein: CASSQDLARGSTDTQYF.

The rearrangement joins TRBV5-1 to TRBJ2-7; the match to TRBD2 covers 10 bases. CDR3 length: 17 residues. Germline V gene sequence: CDR1 SGHRS, CDR2 YFSETQ. The junction had 7 bases not matched to a gene; V was cut back by 0 bases and J by 1 base. CDR3 nucleotides: TGCGCCAGCAGCTTGGAGGGACTAGCGAGATCATCCTACGAGCAGTACTTC. Translated: CASSLEGLARSSYEQYF.

V is TRBV15 and J is TRBJ2-5; 7 bases map to TRBD1. This CDR3 has 15 residues. J lost 1 base, V lost 5 bases, and 7 bases had no gene match. In germline, CDR1 is LNHNV, CDR2 YYDKDF (reference sequence). The CDR3 coding sequence is TGTGCCACCAGCGTACAGGGACAGCCCCAAGAGACCCAGTACTTC. This encodes CATSVQGQPQETQYF.

The V and J genes are TRBV28 and TRBJ2-7; no reliable D call. This CDR3 has 15 residues. Trimming cost V 4 bases and J 2 bases, with 15 bases left between them. The germline gives CDR1 MDHEN, CDR2 SYDVKM. The CDR3 DNA reads as TGTGCCAGCAGTTCCCGGGCGCCGCGTGCCTACGAGCAGTACTTC. It codes for CASSSRAPRAYEQYF. Full variable domain (remainder filled in from reference TRBV28 and TRBJ2-7): DVKVTQSSRYLVKRTGEKVFLECVQDMDHENMFWYRQDPGLGLRLIYFSYDVKMKEKGDIPEGYSVSREKKERFSLILESASTNQTSMYLCASSSRAPRAYEQYFGPGTRLTVT.

This clone was seen a single time. The chain combines TRBV9 with TRBJ2-3, with TRBD1 identical over 7 bases. Germline V gives CDR1 SGDLS, CDR2 YYNGEE. This CDR3 spans 15 amino acids. V was clipped by 3 bases and J by 2 bases; unmatched bases: 6. The CDR3 here is CASSASGTVTDTQYF. DNA of the CDR3: TGTGCCAGCAGCGCCTCCGGGACAGTCACAGATACGCAGTATTTT.

The chain employs TRBV28 and TRBJ1-1; TRBD1 aligns across 8 bases. V dropped 1 base and J dropped 1; count of bases not matched to a gene: 11. The germline V gene has CDR1 MDHEN and CDR2 SYDVKM. The CDR3 is 18 amino acids. The DNA of the CDR3 is TGTGCCAGCAGTTTATCACTCCACAGGGGGGGTCAGAACACTGAAGCTTTCTTT. Its protein is CASSLSLHRGGQNTEAFF.

The chain joins TRBV10-3 to TRBJ2-3; tentatively, D is TRBD1 (5 bases). CDR3 length: 12 amino acids. The germline V gene encodes CDR1 ENHRY and CDR2 SYGVKD. Trimming took 6 bases from V and 1 from J, leaving 5 bases between them. The CDR3 sequence is CAIRTGTDTQYF. CDR3 nucleotides: TGTGCCATCAGGACAGGCACAGATACGCAGTATTTT.

This sequence joins TRBV9 and TRBJ2-3; D call uncertain. CDR1 is SGDLS, CDR2 YYNGEE, per germline. The V gene lost 0 bases and the J gene lost 2 bases, with 7 bases spanning the gap. CDR3 length: 14 amino acids. CDR3 region: CASSVDYVTDTQYF. DNA of the CDR3: TGTGCCAGCAGCGTAGACTACGTCACAGATACGCAGTATTTT.